This T cell receptor beta chain was documented in a study of OX40 agonist ivuxolimab in advanced cancers. Overall study: Dose-escalation cases comprised hepatocellular carcinoma, melanoma, renal cell or head and neck cancer.

Germline V gene data show CDR1 as ENHRY and CDR2 as SYGVKD. This CDR3 contains 14 residues. The V end lost 6 bases, the J end lost 0 bases, and 8 bases lay between the germline ends. Turning to this clone: The antigen is not known.

Study-wide results and caveats: Antigen specificity remained undetermined for the expanded peripheral T cells.

Libraries were prepared by immunoSEQ multiplex PCR; TCRdb keeps only in-frame clonotypes and omits some of them. Of 70,000 to 75,000 clones in the sample, 70% to 85% were seen once. The gene calls are TRBV10-3 and TRBJ2-2, with D perhaps matching TRBD2 (6 bases). The source of this sequence is an adult with an advanced solid tumor such as melanoma, head and neck, liver or kidney cancer. Sequences were derived from CD4+ or CD8+ T cells sorted from blood, sampled in a trial of the OX40 agonist ivuxolimab. The CDR3 loop reads CAIRGGSNTGELFF. The DNA for the CDR3 is TGTGCCATCAGGGGGGGATCGAACACCGGGGAGCTGTTTTTT.